This TCR beta chain was profiled in a study of blood T cell repertoires in COVID-19. Across the whole study: T cells, B-cell-depleted T cells, or PBMCs provided the cDNA or gDNA that served as material.

CDR3 length: 15 amino acids. CDR1 is SGHRS, CDR2 YFSETQ, per germline. The V segment lost 3 bases and the J segment 1 base; nucleotides outside the gene matches: 6. Recruited during active infection, patients (from Seattle) were subsequently followed longitudinally. Per the original data handling: Amplification of reference gene primers provided the estimated nucleated cell counts. Profiling relied on immunoSEQ multiplex PCR, and the TCRdb table lists in-frame clones only, not all of them. V and J calls and clone size are given by that table; D and trimming were obtained from the DNA. The sample has almost 350,000 clones; approximately 89% are singletons.

The material sequenced was peripheral blood. The chain combines TRBV5-1 with TRBJ1-1; 7 positions agree with TRBD1. This TCR was sampled from a woman in her fifties or sixties with COVID-19, enrolled during active disease. DNA of the CDR3: TGCGCCAGCAGCTCCCAATGGACAGGGAACACTGAAGCTTTCTTT. This sequence encodes CASSSQWTGNTEAFF.